The 15 T cell receptor beta chains reported below all come from one sample, sequenced in a study of cytomegalovirus exposure and HLA in healthy donors. Sequenced by immunoSEQ multiplex PCR; TCRdb stores in-frame clones only, minus some. The data hold approximately 150,000 clones, with 84% observed a single time. Sequences were obtained from PBMCs. These receptors were taken from a man aged 25-45 years in good health and CMV-seropositive.

Comment on this clone: Other DNA sequences of this sample code for an identical CDR3. The CDR3 nucleotides are TGTGCCAGCAGCGTAACAGGGGGTCCCTACGAGCAGTACTTC. Protein sequence: CASSVTGGPYEQYF. The chain couples TRBV9 to TRBJ2-7; 8 bases are a match to TRBD1. The CDR3 extends over 14 amino acids. Germline CDR1 reads SGDLS; CDR2 reads YYNGEE. V lost 1 base to trimming and J lost 2 bases; unmatched junction nucleotides: 2.

As DNA, the CDR3 is TGTGCCAGCTCAATTCACGGCAGGGCCTACGAGCAGTACTTC. Amino acid sequence: CASSIHGRAYEQYF. The chain carries TRBV27 and TRBJ2-7; maybe TRBD1 (5 bases). Looked up from germline, CDR1 is MNHEY and CDR2 is SMNVEV (reference sequence). With 8 bases removed from V and 2 bases from J, the gap between germline ends came to 16 bases. The CDR3 contains 14 residues.

The chain is built from TRBV7-6 and TRBJ1-4; no firm D call. Germline V gene data show CDR1 as SGHVS and CDR2 as FNYEAQ. This CDR3 region has 14 residues. V shed 2 bases and J shed 7 bases, with 11 bases lying between them. CDR3 DNA: TGTGCCAGCAGCTTATCCGGTGGTGGTGAAAAACTGTTTTTT. Its translation is CASSLSGGGEKLFF.

This clone was counted between two and nine times. The chain couples TRBV19 to TRBJ2-7, with 7 bases matching TRBD1. The CDR3 is 14 amino acids. Looked up from germline, CDR1 is LNHDA and CDR2 is SQIVND (reference sequence). The V segment lost 5 bases and the J segment 3 bases; nucleotides outside the gene matches: 7. CDR3 residues: CASSQSRTGYEQYF. DNA of the CDR3: TGTGCCAGTAGTCAATCCAGGACAGGCTACGAGCAGTACTTC. Complete variable domain (other parts from reference TRBV19 and TRBJ2-7): DGGITQSPKYLFRKEGQNVTLSCEQNLNHDAMYWYRQDPGQGLRLIYYSQIVNDFQKGDIAEGYSVSREKKESFPLTVTSAQKNPTAFYLCASSQSRTGYEQYFGPGTRLTVT.

J is TRBJ1-1 and V is TRBV7-9; the D is unclear. This CDR3 spans 13 amino acids. Trimming left V 3 bases short and J 2 bases short, with 7 bases between. CDR1 is SEHNR, CDR2 FQNEAQ, per germline (reference sequence). The CDR3 DNA reads TGTGCCAGCAGCTTCGAGACAAACACTGAAGCTTTCTTT. It codes for CASSFETNTEAFF.

The genes are TRBV5-1 and TRBJ2-3, with D tentatively TRBD2 (6 bases). CDR1 is SGHRS, CDR2 YFSETQ, per germline. This CDR3 region has 16 residues. The V gene lost 2 bases and the J gene lost 1 base, with 14 bases spanning the gap. CDR3 in amino acids: CASSFGGTLGTDTQYF. CDR3 bases: TGCGCCAGCAGCTTCGGCGGGACCCTAGGCACAGATACGCAGTATTTT.

In nucleotides, the CDR3 is TGTGCCAGCAGTCCAAGCGCCACCGGGGAGCTGTTTTTT. Its protein is CASSPSATGELFF. V is TRBV6-5 and J is TRBJ2-2; D unclear. This CDR3 spans 13 amino acids. Germline values: CDR1 MNHEY, CDR2 SVGAGI. The V end lost 5 bases, the J end lost 4 bases, and 8 bases lay between the germline ends.

This rearrangement joins TRBV10-1 to TRBJ2-1; TRBD2 agrees at 10 bases. The CDR3 has 17 amino acids. Germline assignment: CDR1 WNHNN and CDR2 SYGVQD (reference sequence). V lost 3 bases to trimming and J lost 3 bases; unmatched junction nucleotides: 8. CDR3: CASSDQREGRGYNEQFF. CDR3 coding DNA: TGCGCCAGCAGTGACCAGCGGGAGGGCCGAGGCTACAATGAGCAGTTCTTC.

V is TRBV11-3 and J is TRBJ2-6, with 11 bases aligning to TRBD2. The CDR3 contains 17 residues. The germline V gene encodes CDR1 SGHNT and CDR2 YENEEA. V trimming: 2 bases; J trimming: 3 bases; junction bases outside the gene matches: 3. The CDR3 sequence: CASSLTTSGSGANVLTF. In DNA, the CDR3 is TGTGCCAGCAGCTTAACCACTAGCGGGAGTGGGGCCAACGTCCTGACTTTC.

The V and J genes are TRBV6-1 and TRBJ1-2; 10 nucleotides match TRBD1. CDR3 length equals 13 residues. Germline CDR1 reads MNHNS; CDR2 reads SASEGT. CDR3: CANGQGGYYGYTF. The CDR3 DNA reads as TGTGCGAATGGACAGGGGGGATACTATGGCTACACCTTC.

This sequence joins TRBV4-1 and TRBJ1-1, with TRBD1 as a possible D gene (6 bases). Germline V CDR1 and CDR2: MGHRA, YSYEKL. The length of the CDR3 is 14 residues. V was pared by 0 bases and J by 9 bases, with 14 bases between. The CDR3, as DNA: TGCGCCAGCAGCCAAGATATAGGGGGTCGCCAAGCTTTCTTT. It yields the protein CASSQDIGGRQAFF.

The chain combines TRBV11-2 with TRBJ2-5; D possibly corresponds to TRBD2 (5 bases). CDR3 length: 12 residues. In germline, CDR1 is SGHAT, CDR2 FQNNGV. Trimming took off 4 bases at V and 5 bases at J, with 8 bases between the two ends. The DNA of the CDR3 is TGTGCCAGCAGCTGGCCGGGGGAGACCCAGTACTTC. Protein: CASSWPGETQYF.

V usage is TRBV5-1 and J usage is TRBJ2-5, with 8 bases matching TRBD1. The V segment lost 4 bases and the J segment 4 bases; nucleotides outside the gene matches: 12. Germline-derived CDR1 and CDR2 are SGHRS and YFSETQ. The CDR3 extends over 16 amino acids. The CDR3, as DNA: TGCGCCAGCAGCGCAGGACAGGGAAGTATTTCAGAGACCCAGTACTTC. Its translation is CASSAGQGSISETQYF.

The CDR3 region is CASSLRGNYGYTF. The CDR3 nucleotides are TGTGCCAGCAGCTTACGGGGAAACTATGGCTACACCTTC. V usage is TRBV7-9 and J usage is TRBJ1-2, with D hard to call. The germline V gene has CDR1 SEHNR and CDR2 FQNEAQ (reference sequence). The CDR3 is 13 residues long. V lost 2 bases and J lost 2, with 6 bases in between.

This chain uses TRBV16 with TRBJ1-4; possible D gene TRBD1, 6 bases. The CDR3 spans 15 residues. In germline, CDR1 is KGHSY, CDR2 FQNENV. V shed 2 bases and J shed 8 bases, with 15 bases lying between them. CDR3 in DNA: TGTGCCAGCAGCCAACATTCAGGGGAAGGGGAAAAACTGTTTTTT. It encodes CASSQHSGEGEKLFF.